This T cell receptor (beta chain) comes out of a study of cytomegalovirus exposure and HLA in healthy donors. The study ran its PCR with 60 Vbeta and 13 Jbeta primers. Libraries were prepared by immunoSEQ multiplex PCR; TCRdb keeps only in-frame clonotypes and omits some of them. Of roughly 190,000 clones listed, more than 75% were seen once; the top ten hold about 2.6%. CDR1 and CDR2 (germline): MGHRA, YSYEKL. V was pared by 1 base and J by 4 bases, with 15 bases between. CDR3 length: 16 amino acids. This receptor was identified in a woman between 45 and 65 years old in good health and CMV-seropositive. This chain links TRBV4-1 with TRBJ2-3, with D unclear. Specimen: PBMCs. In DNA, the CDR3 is TGCGCCAGCAGCCAAGTAGATTCTAGTCCATCAGATACGCAGTATTTT. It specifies CASSQVDSSPSDTQYF.